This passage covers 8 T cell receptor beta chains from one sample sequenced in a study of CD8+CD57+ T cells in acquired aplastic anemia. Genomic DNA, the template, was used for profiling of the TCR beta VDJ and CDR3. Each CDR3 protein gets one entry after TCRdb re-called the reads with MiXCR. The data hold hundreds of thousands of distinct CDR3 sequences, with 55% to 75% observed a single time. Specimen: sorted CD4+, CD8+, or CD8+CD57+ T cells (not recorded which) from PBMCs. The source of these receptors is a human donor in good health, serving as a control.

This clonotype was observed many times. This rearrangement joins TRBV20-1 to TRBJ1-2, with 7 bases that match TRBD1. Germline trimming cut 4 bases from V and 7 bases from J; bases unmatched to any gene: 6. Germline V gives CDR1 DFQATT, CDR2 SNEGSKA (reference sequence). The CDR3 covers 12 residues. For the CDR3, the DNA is TGCAGTGCTATACAGGGGCATCCTGGCTACACCTTC. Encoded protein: CSAIQGHPGYTF.

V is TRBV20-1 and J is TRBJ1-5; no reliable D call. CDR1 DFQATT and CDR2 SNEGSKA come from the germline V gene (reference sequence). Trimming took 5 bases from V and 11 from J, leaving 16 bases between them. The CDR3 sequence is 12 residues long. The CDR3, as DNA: TGCAGTGCTTTAGTCACCGAGCGGGCCCAGCATTTT. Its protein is CSALVTERAQHF.

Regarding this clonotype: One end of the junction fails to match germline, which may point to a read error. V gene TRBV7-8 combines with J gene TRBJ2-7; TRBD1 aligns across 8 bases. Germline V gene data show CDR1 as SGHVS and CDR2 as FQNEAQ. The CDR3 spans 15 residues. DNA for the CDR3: TGCGCCAGCAGCCGCTGGACAGGGAACTCCTACGCGCAGTACTTC. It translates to CASSRWTGNSYAQYF.

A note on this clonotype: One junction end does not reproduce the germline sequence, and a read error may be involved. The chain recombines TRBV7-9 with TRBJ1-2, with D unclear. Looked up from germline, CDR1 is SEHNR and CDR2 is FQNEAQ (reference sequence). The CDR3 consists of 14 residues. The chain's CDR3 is CACSLRGNPYNEQF. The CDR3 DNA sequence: TGTGCCTGCAGCCTCCGGGGAAACCCCTACAATGAGCAGTTC. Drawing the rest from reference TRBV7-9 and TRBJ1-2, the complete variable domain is DTGVSQNPRHKITKRGQNVTFRCDPISEHNRLYWYRQTLGQGPEFLTYFQNEAQLEKSRLLSDRFSAERPKGSFSTLEIQRTEQGDSAMYLCACSLRGNPYNEQFGSGTRLTVV.

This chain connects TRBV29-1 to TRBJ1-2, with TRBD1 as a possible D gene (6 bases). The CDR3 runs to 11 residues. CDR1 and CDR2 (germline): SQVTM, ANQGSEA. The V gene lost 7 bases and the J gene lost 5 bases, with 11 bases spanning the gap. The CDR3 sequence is CSAGQLYGYTF. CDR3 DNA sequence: TGCAGCGCTGGACAGTTATATGGCTACACCTTC. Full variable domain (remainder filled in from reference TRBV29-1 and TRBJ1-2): SAVISQKPSRDICQRGTSLTIQCQVDSQVTMMFWYRQQPGQSLTLIATANQGSEATYESGFVIDKFPISRPNLTFSTLTVSNMSPEDSSIYLCSAGQLYGYTFGSGTRLTVV.

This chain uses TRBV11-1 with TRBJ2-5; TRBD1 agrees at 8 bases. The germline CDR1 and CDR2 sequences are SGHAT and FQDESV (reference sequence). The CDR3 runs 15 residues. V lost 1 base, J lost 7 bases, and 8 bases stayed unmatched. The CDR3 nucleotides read TGTGCCAGCAGCTTAGACCGACAGGGGCTAGGGACCCAGTACTTC. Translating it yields CASSLDRQGLGTQYF. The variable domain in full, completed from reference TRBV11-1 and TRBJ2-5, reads EAEVAQSPRYKITEKSQAVAFWCDPISGHATLYWYRQILGQGPELLVQFQDESVVDDSQLPKDRFSAERLKGVDSTLKIQPAELGDSAMYLCASSLDRQGLGTQYFGPGTRLLVL.

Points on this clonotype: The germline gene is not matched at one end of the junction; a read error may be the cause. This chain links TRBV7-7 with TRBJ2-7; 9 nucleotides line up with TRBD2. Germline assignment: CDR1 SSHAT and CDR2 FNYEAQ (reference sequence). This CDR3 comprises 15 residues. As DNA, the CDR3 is TGTGCTAGCAGTTACATAGCGGGAGCGTCGGTGGAGCAGTACTTC. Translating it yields CASSYIAGASVEQYF.

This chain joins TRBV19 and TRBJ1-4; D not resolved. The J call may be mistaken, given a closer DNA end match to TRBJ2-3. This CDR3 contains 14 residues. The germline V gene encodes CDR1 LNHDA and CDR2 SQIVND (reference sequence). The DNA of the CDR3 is TGTGCCAGTAGTGTGGCCCCCACTACAGATACGCAGTATTTT. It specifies CASSVAPTTDTQYF.